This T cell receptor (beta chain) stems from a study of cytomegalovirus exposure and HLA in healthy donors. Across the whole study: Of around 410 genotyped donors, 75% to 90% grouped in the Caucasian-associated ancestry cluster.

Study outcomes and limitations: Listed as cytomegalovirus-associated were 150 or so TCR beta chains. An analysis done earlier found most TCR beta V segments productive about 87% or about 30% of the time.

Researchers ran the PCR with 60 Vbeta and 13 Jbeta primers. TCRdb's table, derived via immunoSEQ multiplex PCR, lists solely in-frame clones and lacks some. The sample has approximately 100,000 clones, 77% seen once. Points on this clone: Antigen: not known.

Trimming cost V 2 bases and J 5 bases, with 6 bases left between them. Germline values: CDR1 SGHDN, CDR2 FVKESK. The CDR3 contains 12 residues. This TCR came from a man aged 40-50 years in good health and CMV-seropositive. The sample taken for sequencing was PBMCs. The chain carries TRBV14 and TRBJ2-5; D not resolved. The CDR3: CASSQLSETQYF. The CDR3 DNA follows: TGTGCCAGCAGCCAATTGTCGGAGACCCAGTACTTC.